Following are 13 T cell receptor beta chains from one sample sequenced in a study of cytomegalovirus exposure and HLA in healthy donors. The PCR employed 60 Vbeta primers together with 13 Jbeta primers. Data came from immunoSEQ multiplex PCR; TCRdb stores just in-frame clones and leaves some out. The sample includes 150,000 to 200,000 clones, roughly three quarters of them seen just once. What was sequenced was PBMCs. These receptors came from a woman between 40 and 55 years old in good health and CMV-seropositive.

This rearrangement joins TRBV19 to TRBJ1-3, with a tentative D call TRBD1 (5 bases). V dropped 6 bases and J dropped 0 bases, with 12 bases sitting between them. The length of the CDR3 is 15 residues. Germline V gives CDR1 LNHDA, CDR2 SQIVND (reference sequence). The CDR3 coding sequence is TGTGCCAGTAGCCCAGGGCTGAGCTCTGGAAACACCATATATTTT. Protein product: CASSPGLSSGNTIYF.

The V call is TRBV27, the J call TRBJ2-2; 9 bases agree with TRBD1. The germline V gene encodes CDR1 MNHEY and CDR2 SMNVEV (reference sequence). The CDR3 contains 19 residues. With 5 bases clipped from V and 6 bases from J, the junction kept 19 bases outside the gene matches. In DNA, the CDR3 is TGTGCCAGCAGTCCCCGACAGGGGGTAGGAGTTGGGTTCGCCGGGGAGCTGTTTTTT. It is translated as CASSPRQGVGVGFAGELFF.

The V gene is TRBV7-7, the J gene TRBJ2-5, with 8 bases lining up with TRBD1. The CDR3 runs 15 residues. Germline V gene data show CDR1 as SSHAT and CDR2 as FNYEAQ (reference sequence). The junction had 7 bases not matched to a gene; V was cut back by 2 bases and J by 5 bases. The CDR3 nucleotides read TGTGCCAGCAGCTTAAGGACAGGGAGTGGGGAGACCCAGTACTTC. Protein product: CASSLRTGSGETQYF.

This chain links TRBV15 with TRBJ2-3; D is unclear. CDR3 length: 15 amino acids. With 1 base removed from V and 4 bases from J, the gap between germline ends came to 12 bases. The V gene's germline CDR1 is LNHNV and CDR2 YYDKDF (reference sequence). The CDR3 DNA reads as TGTGCCACCAGCAGAGCTCGAGCTTCCTCAGATACGCAGTATTTT. This encodes CATSRARASSDTQYF.

The rearrangement uses TRBV27 and TRBJ2-7, with D tentatively TRBD2 (5 bases). Trimming took off 8 bases at V and 2 bases at J, with 13 bases between the two ends. The germline CDR1 and CDR2 sequences are MNHEY and SMNVEV (reference sequence). The CDR3 loop spans 13 amino acids. This chain's CDR3 is CASGEGEAYEQYF. As DNA, the CDR3 is TGTGCCAGCGGTGAGGGTGAGGCCTACGAGCAGTACTTC.

This clone was recorded a few times. The V call is TRBV5-6, the J call TRBJ1-6; maybe TRBD1 (6 bases). The CDR3 runs 16 residues. V lost 0 bases, J lost 4 bases, and 11 bases lay in between. Germline values: CDR1 SGHDT, CDR2 YYEEEE. CDR3 residues: CASSLVPTGYNSPLHF. The DNA for the CDR3 is TGTGCCAGCAGCTTGGTTCCCACAGGGTATAATTCACCCCTCCACTTT.

The chain uses TRBV6-1 and TRBJ1-1, with D possibly matching TRBD1 (6 bases). V shed 6 bases and J shed 4 bases, with 9 bases lying between them. The CDR3 loop spans 12 amino acids. Germline V lookup: CDR1 MNHNS, CDR2 SASEGT. As DNA, the CDR3 is TGTGCCAGCAGGAGACAGGCCACTGAAGCTTTCTTT. Translation: CASRRQATEAFF.

The genes are TRBV27 and TRBJ1-5; tentatively, D is TRBD1 (6 bases). Germline V gives CDR1 MNHEY, CDR2 SMNVEV (reference sequence). V lost 6 bases, J lost 4 bases, and 16 bases lay in between. The CDR3 is made up of 15 amino acids. The CDR3 here is CASSTSQGPNQPQHF. The DNA of the CDR3 is TGTGCCAGCAGCACCAGCCAGGGGCCGAATCAGCCCCAGCATTTT.

This chain joins TRBV28 and TRBJ1-2; 7 bases map to TRBD1. Trimming cost V 6 bases and J 4 bases; bases outside gene matches: 8. The germline CDR1 and CDR2 sequences are MDHEN and SYDVKM. This CDR3 spans 14 amino acids. Here the CDR3 reads CASRQGGPGYGYTF. CDR3 bases: TGTGCCAGCAGGCAAGGGGGCCCTGGCTATGGCTACACCTTC.

This clone was observed a handful of times. The V call is TRBV5-6, the J call TRBJ2-2, with a tentative D call TRBD2 (5 bases). V was trimmed by 0 bases and J by 2 bases, leaving 11 bases between them. CDR1 is SGHDT and CDR2 is YYEEEE in the germline V gene. This CDR3 contains 16 residues. CDR3 loop: CASSLAARGNTGELFF. CDR3 nucleotide sequence: TGTGCCAGCAGCTTGGCCGCACGGGGAAACACCGGGGAGCTGTTTTTT.

This clone was seen a handful of times. The genes are TRBV18 and TRBJ1-1, with D perhaps matching TRBD1 (5 bases). V shed 3 bases and J shed 5 bases, with 16 bases lying between them. The CDR3 length is 15 residues. Germline V gene sequence: CDR1 KGHSH, CDR2 LQKENI. CDR3 in amino acids: CASSPSGGGKTEAFF. The CDR3 DNA sequence: TGTGCCAGCTCACCCTCTGGTGGGGGGAAGACTGAAGCTTTCTTT.

This clone is a singleton in its sample. The rearrangement joins TRBV11-2 to TRBJ2-4; 9 positions match TRBD1. Germline CDR1 SGHAT, CDR2 FQNNGV. V lost 5 bases to trimming and J lost 15 bases; unmatched junction nucleotides: 14. The CDR3 is 14 residues long. CDR3 nucleotide sequence: TGTGCCAGCAGCCCCCACCCGGGACAGGGATTGGTGTACTTC. Encoded protein: CASSPHPGQGLVYF.

The V and J genes are TRBV5-6 and TRBJ1-2, with D unresolved. Germline CDR1 and CDR2: SGHDT and YYEEEE. This CDR3 is built from 12 residues. V was pared by 1 base and J by 5 bases, with 6 bases between. CDR3 in amino acids: CASSLPMYGYTF. The CDR3 DNA reads TGTGCCAGCAGCTTGCCAATGTATGGCTACACCTTC.